Below, 8 T cell receptor beta chains from the same sample are listed, as sequenced in a study of blood T cell repertoires in COVID-19. Assay: immunoSEQ multiplex PCR; the TCRdb copy retains only in-frame clones and omits some. The sample consists of about 68,000 clones, 91% of them appearing once. Source material: peripheral blood. These receptors were collected from a man aged 35-49 years with COVID-19, enrolled during active disease.

V gene TRBV2 combines with J gene TRBJ1-1; 8 bases map to TRBD1. This CDR3 spans 14 amino acids. With V trimmed by 5 bases and J by 4 bases, 6 bases remained unmatched. Per the germline V gene, CDR1 is SNHLY and CDR2 is FYNNEI. The CDR3 loop reads CASSKTGESTEAFF. The CDR3 DNA reads as TGTGCCAGCAGTAAGACAGGGGAATCCACTGAAGCTTTCTTT.

This clone has a single count. The V and J genes are TRBV25-1 and TRBJ1-1; no clear D. The germline V gene encodes CDR1 MGHDK and CDR2 SYGVNS. The CDR3 is 14 residues long. V was clipped by 4 bases and J by 1 base, with 10 bases between them. DNA of the CDR3: TGTGCCAGCAGTGGTCTAACAGAGAACACTGAAGCTTTCTTT. This translates into CASSGLTENTEAFF.

The chain recombines TRBV6-1 with TRBJ1-4; unclear D gene. The CDR3 loop spans 13 amino acids. V dropped 2 bases and J dropped 10 bases, with 11 bases sitting between them. Germline assignment: CDR1 MNHNS and CDR2 SASEGT. The CDR3: CASSERGSGKLFF. The DNA of the CDR3 is TGTGCCAGCAGTGAACGGGGTTCGGGAAAACTGTTTTTT.

In this sample, this clone turned up once. The rearrangement links TRBV10-2 to TRBJ1-2, with a tentative D call TRBD1 (5 bases). CDR1 and CDR2 (germline): WSHSY, SAAADI. This CDR3 comprises 13 residues. V shed 4 bases and J shed 4 bases, with 10 bases lying between them. In DNA, the CDR3 is TGCGCCAGCAGTGGAACAGGAGCCTATGGCTACACCTTC. Encoded protein: CASSGTGAYGYTF.

The chain has TRBV7-8 and TRBJ2-1; 13 positions match TRBD2. The CDR3 runs 15 residues. Germline trimming cut 5 bases from V and 6 bases from J; bases unmatched to any gene: 4. Germline loops: CDR1 SGHVS, CDR2 FQNEAQ. The CDR3 here is CASSLGTSGVNEQFF. The CDR3 region has the DNA TGTGCCAGCAGCCTCGGGACTAGCGGGGTCAATGAGCAGTTCTTC.

The chain recombines TRBV27 with TRBJ1-6, with D hard to call. The V gene lost 2 bases and the J gene lost 0 bases, with 5 bases spanning the gap. This CDR3 is built from 15 residues. The germline V gene encodes CDR1 MNHEY and CDR2 SMNVEV (reference sequence). The CDR3 nucleotides read TGTGCCAGCAGTTTAGGTAGCTCCTATAATTCACCCCTCCACTTT. This sequence encodes CASSLGSSYNSPLHF.

The chain is built from TRBV5-1 and TRBJ2-5, with D perhaps matching TRBD2 (6 bases). CDR1 and CDR2 from the germline V gene are SGHRS and YFSETQ. Trimming took off 4 bases at V and 7 bases at J, with 26 bases between the two ends. The CDR3 spans 17 residues. As DNA, the CDR3 is TGCGCCAGCAGCCCGGGTGGGGCCCCGAGGCCCGGGGGGACCCAGTACTTC. Protein sequence: CASSPGGAPRPGGTQYF.

This chain joins TRBV5-1 and TRBJ2-7; D is possibly TRBD1 (6 bases). The CDR3 is 13 residues long. V lost 3 bases and J 2 bases, leaving 9 bases between the germline ends. CDR1 is SGHRS, CDR2 YFSETQ, per germline. Here the CDR3 reads CASSSGQTYEQYF. In nucleotides, the CDR3 is TGCGCCAGCAGCTCGGGACAAACCTACGAGCAGTACTTC. Drawing the rest from reference TRBV5-1 and TRBJ2-7, the complete variable domain is KAGVTQTPRYLIKTRGQQVTLSCSPISGHRSVSWYQQTPGQGLQFLFEYFSETQRNKGNFPGRFSGRQFSNSRSEMNVSTLELGDSALYLCASSSGQTYEQYFGPGTRLTVT.